The 23 T cell receptor beta chains presented below share a single source sample, sequenced in a study of shared clonotypes between healthy human individuals (TCRdb year 2020). The library was built by means of the immunoSEQ multiplex PCR assay. This immuneACCESS table, as held by TCRdb, lists in-frame sequences with V and J called but not all clones. Of the missing ones, under half trace to an unresolved V gene in checked studies; the others have no known cause. For this sample there are around 990,000 clones; roughly 80% appear just once. 0.89% of the sample is in the top ten clones. The sequenced material came from memory CD4+ T cells from PBMCs. The cell subset or site label, read with the paper, signifies: CD45RA-negative fraction. These receptors originate from a young man in good health. Some clones in this sample may be carry-over from other donors' samples.

This chain connects TRBV6-1 to TRBJ1-5; no definite D call. Trimming left V 4 bases short and J 14 bases short, with 15 bases between. The CDR3 extends over 12 amino acids. Germline lookup yields CDR1 MNHNS and CDR2 SASEGT. The CDR3 sequence is CASSAELGLKHF. Written as DNA, the CDR3 is TGTGCCAGCAGTGCCGAATTAGGCCTGAAGCATTTT.

The V call is TRBV5-4, the J call TRBJ2-2; 14 bases are shared with TRBD2. The CDR3 loop spans 17 amino acids. Germline V gene sequence: CDR1 SGHNT, CDR2 YYREEE (reference sequence). V lost 4 bases to trimming and J lost 1 base; unmatched junction nucleotides: 3. In nucleotides, the CDR3 is TGTGCCAGCAGCCGGACTAGCGGGAGGCTGAACACCGGGGAGCTGTTTTTT. Translating gives CASSRTSGRLNTGELFF.

The chain couples TRBV7-3 to TRBJ1-1; no firm D call. The CDR3 has 16 residues. V was pared by 2 bases and J by 5 bases, with 18 bases between. Germline V lookup: CDR1 SGHTA, CDR2 FQGTGA. CDR3 nucleotides: TGTGCCAGCAGCTTAGGCCGGGTAGGAAGTTGGACTGAAGCTTTCTTT. Amino acids: CASSLGRVGSWTEAFF.

In its sample, this clone was seen once. The chain carries TRBV9 and TRBJ1-1; TRBD1 is a possible D gene (6 bases). There are 15 residues in the CDR3. CDR1 is SGDLS, CDR2 YYNGEE, per germline. V was pared by 4 bases and J by 4 bases, with 17 bases between. In nucleotides, the CDR3 is TGTGCCAGCAGCTTAACACAGGGTCTGGGCACTGAAGCTTTCTTT. This encodes CASSLTQGLGTEAFF.

The V call is TRBV2, the J call TRBJ1-3, with D tentatively TRBD1 (5 bases). Germline V gene data show CDR1 as SNHLY and CDR2 as FYNNEI. Trimming removed 7 bases at V and 2 bases at J, with 12 bases between. The CDR3 loop spans 14 amino acids. DNA of the CDR3: TGTGCCAGCACTCGGGGACTAGCTGGAAACACCATATATTTT. Its protein is CASTRGLAGNTIYF.

The CDR3 DNA reads TGTGCCAGCAGCCTAGGAAGGGAGTACTCCTACAATGAGCAGTTCTTC. Translated: CASSLGREYSYNEQFF. This sequence joins TRBV9 and TRBJ2-1; tentative D call: TRBD2 (5 bases). Germline CDR1 reads SGDLS; CDR2 reads YYNGEE. Trimming left V 4 bases short and J 0 bases short, with 14 bases between. The CDR3 sequence is 16 residues long.

The chain has TRBV15 and TRBJ1-4, with no clear D. Germline assignment: CDR1 LNHNV and CDR2 YYDKDF (reference sequence). V was pared by 4 bases and J by 5 bases, with 11 bases between. The CDR3 consists of 14 residues. The CDR3, as DNA: TGTGCCACCAGCACAGCTCCGGTGAATGAAAAACTGTTTTTT. Residues: CATSTAPVNEKLFF.

Points on this clone: At one of its ends the junction is not consistent with the germline gene, which may arise from a read error. The J gene is TRBJ1-2, the V gene TRBV28, with a possible D match to TRBD1 (5 bases). This CDR3 comprises 16 residues. CDR1 is MDHEN and CDR2 is SYDVKM in the germline V gene. As DNA, the CDR3 is TGTGCCAGCAGCTTATGGCATAGGGGCAGTGGTTATGGCTACACCTTC. Protein sequence: CASSLWHRGSGYGYTF.

The chain employs TRBV11-2 and TRBJ2-2; TRBD1 agrees at 7 bases. The trim removed 5 bases at V and 0 bases at J, leaving 9 bases unmatched. Germline-derived CDR1 and CDR2 are SGHAT and FQNNGV. The CDR3 extends over 17 amino acids. As DNA, the CDR3 is TGTGCCAGCAGCCGACTTGGGACAGTTACGAACACCGGGGAGCTGTTTTTT. Translated, it gives CASSRLGTVTNTGELFF.

The chain couples TRBV4-3 to TRBJ1-1; D is uncertain. V was clipped by 3 bases and J by 6 bases, with 17 bases between them. The germline V gene encodes CDR1 LGHNA and CDR2 YSLEER. The CDR3 covers 15 residues. CDR3 residues: CASSHRSPVGSEAFF. CDR3 sequence (DNA): TGCGCCAGCAGCCATCGTTCGCCAGTGGGGTCTGAAGCTTTCTTT.

The chain has TRBV28 and TRBJ2-2; 7 bases fit TRBD1. V shed 1 base, J shed 4 bases, and the junction held 3 bases outside the gene matches. CDR1 and CDR2 from the germline V gene are MDHEN and SYDVKM. This CDR3 contains 15 residues. This chain's CDR3 is CASSLLGGGTGELFF. CDR3 nucleotide sequence: TGTGCCAGCAGTTTATTAGGGGGCGGCACCGGGGAGCTGTTTTTT.

This sequence joins TRBV7-3 and TRBJ1-1; D is unresolved. Germline loops: CDR1 SGHTA, CDR2 FQGTGA. Trimming left V 1 base short and J 4 bases short, with 10 bases between. This CDR3 has 14 residues. Here the CDR3 DNA reads TGTGCCAGCAGCTTAAGTGGGAGTGGCACTGAAGCTTTCTTT. Protein product: CASSLSGSGTEAFF.

The V gene is TRBV28, the J gene TRBJ2-1; TRBD2 agrees at 8 bases. Germline V CDR1 and CDR2: MDHEN, SYDVKM. CDR3 length: 16 residues. V was pared by 4 bases and J by 2 bases, with 7 bases of the junction left unmatched. This chain's CDR3 is CASSSLAGFTYNEQFF. CDR3 bases: TGTGCCAGCAGTTCCTTAGCGGGATTCACCTACAATGAGCAGTTCTTC.

The chain recombines TRBV6-5 with TRBJ2-3; 9 bases agree with TRBD2. Germline V gives CDR1 MNHEY, CDR2 SVGAGI. V was clipped by 6 bases and J by 6 bases; unmatched bases: 1. This CDR3 region has 12 residues. The CDR3: CASRAGGDTQYF. The CDR3 DNA follows: TGTGCCAGCAGGGCGGGGGGGGATACGCAGTATTTT.

CDR3 region: CASSEGPFTDTQYF. In DNA form, the CDR3 reads TGTGCCAGTAGTGAGGGACCCTTCACAGATACGCAGTATTTT. The genes are TRBV19 and TRBJ2-3; D may correspond to TRBD1 or TRBD2 (5 bases each). Trimming cost V 5 bases and J 2 bases, with 11 bases left between them. This CDR3 is 14 amino acids long. From germline, CDR1 is LNHDA and CDR2 SQIVND (reference sequence).

For this clone: This sample also contains other DNA sequences that code for the same CDR3. The chain combines TRBV30 with TRBJ1-3; D is unclear. The CDR3 totals 15 residues. Germline values: CDR1 GTSNPN, CDR2 SVGIG (reference sequence). V lost 0 bases and J lost 0, with 9 bases in between. This CDR3 is CAWSVRSNSGNTIYF. The CDR3 DNA follows: TGTGCCTGGAGTGTACGCTCGAACTCTGGAAACACCATATATTTT.

The rearrangement uses TRBV7-3 and TRBJ2-1, with 7 bases aligning to TRBD1. In germline, CDR1 is SGHTA, CDR2 FQGTGA. The CDR3 has 15 amino acids. Trimming removed 0 bases from V and 10 bases from J; junction bases left unmatched: 9. For the CDR3, the DNA is TGTGCCAGCAGCTTAACCCGGGACAGTGGAGGAGAGCAGTTCTTC. Translated: CASSLTRDSGGEQFF.

The chain links TRBV7-9 to TRBJ2-2; 8 bases fit TRBD2. Germline V gene data show CDR1 as SEHNR and CDR2 as FQNEAQ (reference sequence). The CDR3 loop spans 15 amino acids. V was clipped by 5 bases and J by 8 bases; unmatched bases: 10. CDR3 in DNA: TGTGCCAGCAGCCGAGAGCGGGAGAGCGTTGGGGAGCTGTTTTTT. Translated: CASSRERESVGELFF.

The chain combines TRBV7-3 with TRBJ2-1; the D gene could be TRBD1 or TRBD2 (5 bases each). Germline V gene lookup returns CDR1 SGHTA and CDR2 FQGTGA. CDR3 length: 14 amino acids. The V end was cut by 7 bases, the J end by 9 bases, with 19 bases between. CDR3 amino acids: CASTLSRGDGEQFF. DNA for the CDR3: TGTGCCAGCACCCTTAGCCGAGGGGACGGTGAGCAGTTCTTC.

The rearrangement links TRBV4-1 to TRBJ1-2; D is undetermined. V was cut by 1 base and J by 8 bases, with 26 bases left in between. This CDR3 has 18 amino acids. CDR1 is MGHRA, CDR2 YSYEKL, per germline. As DNA, the CDR3 is TGCGCCAGCAGCCAAGTAGGTTCCATCTTGTCCTGGGTTGAAGGCTACACCTTC. Translation: CASSQVGSILSWVEGYTF.

CDR3 sequence reads: CASSLEHREDEQFF. The CDR3 DNA reads TGCGCCAGCAGCTTGGAACACAGGGAGGATGAGCAGTTCTTC. The V call is TRBV5-1, the J call TRBJ2-1; tentatively, D is TRBD1 or TRBD2 (6 bases each). Germline V lookup: CDR1 SGHRS, CDR2 YFSETQ. The V end was cut by 0 bases, the J end by 8 bases, with 12 bases between. The CDR3 totals 14 residues.

This chain uses TRBV29-1 with TRBJ2-1, with TRBD2 matching over 8 bases. This CDR3 is 14 amino acids long. CDR1 is SQVTM, CDR2 ANQGSEA, per germline. The J segment lost 5 bases and the V segment lost 3 bases, leaving 6 bases of the junction unmatched. Here the CDR3 DNA reads TGCAGCGTTGACCCGGGACTAGAAAACAATGAGCAGTTCTTC. This codes for CSVDPGLENNEQFF.

This clone was detected only a few times. The chain combines TRBV2 with TRBJ2-7; D might be TRBD2 (5 bases). V was cut by 3 bases and J by 4 bases, with 16 bases left in between. The CDR3 covers 15 residues. Germline V gene lookup returns CDR1 SNHLY and CDR2 FYNNEI. Here the CDR3 DNA reads TGTGCCAGCAGTGACCGACGGGAAACTCGTTACGAGCAGTACTTC. Translation: CASSDRRETRYEQYF. Together with reference TRBV2 and TRBJ2-7, the CDR3 gives the full variable domain: EPEVTQTPSHQVTQMGQEVILRCVPISNHLYFYWYRQILGQKVEFLVSFYNNEISEKSEIFDDQFSVERPDGSNFTLKIRSTKLEDSAMYFCASSDRRETRYEQYFGPGTRLTVT.